Listed below are T cell receptor beta chains from one sample, sequenced in a study of response to subunit inactivated influenza vaccine. From the RT-PCR reads, TCRdb called clonotypes with MiXCR, one entry per CDR3 protein. The sample yields under 950,000 distinct CDR3 sequences, 21% seen once. Sequenced material: PBMCs from blood, taken more than 4 days after vaccination. These receptors all stem from a man aged 50 to 59 who received an inactivated influenza vaccine. CDR3s include the opening cysteine and the closing phenylalanine or tryptophan. Each record gives: V gene, clone size, J gene, D gene, CDR3 protein, CDR3 DNA. A D gene is named only where the DNA matches it firmly. Size tells how often a clone was seen (once, few, many) or the class of an expanded clone, and some rows leave it out.

TRBV29-1	-	TRBJ2-3	TRBD2	CSVEGPSGITDTQYF	TGCAGCGTTGAAGGACCTAGCGGCATCACAGATACGCAGTATTTT
TRBV4-3	few	TRBJ1-5	-	CASSQERAGRWPQHF	TGCGCCAGCAGCCAAGAGAGGGCAGGGAGGTGGCCCCAGCATTTT
TRBV12-3/TRBV12-4	-	TRBJ2-3	-	CASSFFRSGDTQYF	TGTGCCAGCAGTTTTTTTAGGTCGGGAGATACGCAGTATTTT
TRBV5-5	few	TRBJ1-4	-	CASSPVGGRNEKLFF	TGTGCCAGCAGTCCCGTCGGAGGGCGTAATGAAAAACTGTTTTTT
TRBV5-1	few	TRBJ2-3	TRBD1	CASSIETGITDTQYF	TGCGCCAGCAGCATAGAGACAGGGATCACAGATACGCAGTATTTT
TRBV29-1	-	TRBJ2-7	TRBD1	CSVEDRVRPGEQYF	TGCAGCGTAGAGGACAGGGTAAGGCCCGGCGAGCAGTACTTC
TRBV3-1	few	TRBJ1-5	-	CASSQSIGNQPQHF	TGTGCCAGCAGCCAATCGATTGGCAATCAGCCCCAGCATTTT
TRBV29-1	few	TRBJ2-1	TRBD2	CSVEKGLRYNEQFF	TGCAGCGTTGAAAAGGGACTACGATACAATGAGCAGTTCTTC
TRBV12-3/TRBV12-4	few	TRBJ2-7	TRBD1	CASRPRDRYYEQYF	TGTGCCAGCAGGCCCCGGGACAGATACTACGAGCAGTACTTC
TRBV4-3	few	TRBJ2-2	-	CASSQMTGPRAGELFF	TGCGCCAGCAGCCAAATGACAGGCCCGAGGGCCGGGGAGCTGTTTTTT
TRBV7-2	many	TRBJ2-2	TRBD2	CASRLAGGNTGELFF	TGTGCCAGCAGGCTAGCGGGAGGCAACACCGGGGAGCTGTTTTTT
TRBV4-3	-	TRBJ1-2	-	CASSSYGGAGYGYTF	TGCGCCAGCAGCTCATATGGGGGCGCGGGCTATGGCTACACCTTC
TRBV5-8	few	TRBJ2-7	-	CASRTLSEQYF	TGTGCCAGCAGGACCCTGTCCGAGCAGTACTTC
TRBV20-1	many	TRBJ1-5	-	CSANPGVGGNQPQHF	TGCAGTGCTAACCCAGGGGTTGGAGGCAATCAGCCCCAGCATTTT
TRBV29-1	few	TRBJ2-2	TRBD2	CSVLAGAATGELFF	TGCAGCGTACTAGCGGGGGCTGCCACCGGGGAGCTGTTTTTT
TRBV28	-	TRBJ1-2	-	CASSVQNYGYTF	TGTGCCAGCAGTGTACAGAACTATGGCTACACCTTC
TRBV18	-	TRBJ2-7	-	CASSPGSGQSEQYF	TGTGCCAGCTCACCAGGGTCAGGGCAGAGCGAGCAGTACTTC
TRBV30	-	TRBJ1-1	-	CAWSVGATYTEAFF	TGTGCCTGGAGTGTAGGAGCCACCTACACTGAAGCTTTCTTT
TRBV11-2	few	TRBJ2-7	-	CASSLRTGQYF	TGTGCCAGCAGCTTAAGAACAGGACAGTACTTC
TRBV3-1	few	TRBJ2-1	TRBD2	CASSQFASGSFEQFF	TGTGCCAGCAGCCAATTTGCTAGCGGGAGTTTTGAGCAGTTCTTC
TRBV14	-	TRBJ2-2	TRBD2	CASSLRWTSGRTGELFF	TGTGCCAGCAGCCTGCGCTGGACTAGCGGGAGAACCGGGGAGCTGTTTTTT
TRBV2	many	TRBJ2-1	-	CASTTDRQAQFF	TGTGCCAGCACCACTGACAGGCAGGCGCAGTTCTTC
TRBV24-1	-	TRBJ2-3	-	CATSDPRGAADTQYF	TGTGCCACCAGTGATCCCCGGGGGGCGGCAGATACGCAGTATTTT
TRBV5-5	-	TRBJ1-5	-	CASSLVGGAHSNQPQHF	TGTGCCAGCAGCTTGGTGGGGGGGGCCCATAGCAATCAGCCCCAGCATTTT
TRBV5-1	-	TRBJ1-2	-	CASSAGTDGYTF	TGCGCCAGCAGCGCGGGGACGGATGGCTACACCTTC
TRBV11-2	-	TRBJ2-7	-	CASSLAGGTSYEQYF	TGTGCCAGCAGCCTCGCAGGGGGGACTTCCTACGAGCAGTACTTC
TRBV6-1	few	TRBJ2-3	-	CASSPQGLTHTDTQYF	TGTGCCAGCAGCCCCCAGGGGTTAACCCACACAGATACGCAGTATTTT
TRBV15	-	TRBJ2-7	-	CATSRNVREASYEQYF	TGTGCCACCAGCAGGAACGTAAGGGAGGCTTCCTACGAGCAGTACTTC
TRBV18	few	TRBJ2-7	-	CASSPPLESEQYF	TGTGCCAGCTCACCACCGTTGGAAAGCGAGCAGTACTTC
TRBV7-2	few	TRBJ2-7	TRBD2	CASSRGLGGTSGMVF	TGTGCCAGCAGCCGGGGGTTGGGGGGGACTAGCGGGATGGTCTTC
TRBV20-1	few	TRBJ2-7	-	CSAIVGRAYEQYF	TGCAGTGCCATCGTCGGCAGGGCCTACGAGCAGTACTTC
TRBV15	few	TRBJ1-4	TRBD1	CATSTRGVYEKLFF	TGTGCCACCAGCACCAGGGGGGTATATGAAAAACTGTTTTTT
TRBV27	few	TRBJ2-3	-	CASRRRGITDTQYF	TGTGCCAGCAGGAGGAGAGGGATCACAGATACGCAGTATTTT
TRBV4-3	-	TRBJ2-3	TRBD2	CASSQSGRASTDTQYF	TGCGCCAGCAGCCAAAGCGGGAGGGCCTCGACAGATACGCAGTATTTT
TRBV5-4	few	TRBJ2-5	TRBD2	CASSFTSGGIQETQYF	TGTGCCAGCAGCTTCACTAGCGGGGGTATCCAAGAGACCCAGTACTTC
TRBV20-1	-	TRBJ1-6	TRBD1	CSARGNDRGGSPLHF	TGCAGTGCTAGAGGGAACGACAGGGGAGGGTCACCCCTCCACTTT
TRBV28	-	TRBJ2-2	-	CASSLARRPTGELFF	TGTGCCAGCAGTTTGGCCAGGAGACCCACCGGGGAGCTGTTTTTT
TRBV29-1	few	TRBJ2-3	-	CSTSSAVRDTDTQYF	TGCAGCACCTCCTCGGCCGTCCGGGATACAGATACGCAGTATTTT
TRBV25-1	-	TRBJ2-1	-	CASSELDSTSYNEQFF	TGTGCCAGCAGTGAATTAGACAGTACGTCCTACAATGAGCAGTTCTTC
TRBV6-1	few	TRBJ1-2	-	CASSEVGGYTF	TGTGCCAGCAGTGAAGTGGGAGGCTACACCTTC
TRBV12-3/TRBV12-4	many	TRBJ2-1	-	CASRYTRGIDSYNEQFF	TGTGCCAGCAGATATACTCGGGGGATAGACTCCTACAATGAGCAGTTCTTC
TRBV25-1	few	TRBJ1-1	TRBD1	CASNGRGLTEAFF	TGTGCCAGCAACGGCAGGGGGCTCACTGAAGCTTTCTTT
TRBV7-9	once	TRBJ2-3	-	CASSLGQYMMDTQYF	TGTGCCAGCAGCTTAGGACAGTATATGATGGATACGCAGTATTTT